This record concerns one TCR beta chain sequence. Its antigen is not identified. The data derive from a study of beta chain features in type 1 diabetes. The overall study: What patients shared with healthy donors was a similar profile of age, gender and cell yields.

A single heparinised draw of roughly 120 mL on average was taken per donor. Overall study results and limits: There was a moderate but significant shortening of TCRB CDR3s in all four CD4+ subsets of Type 1 diabetes patients. Within patients, naive, central memory and Treg TCRB repertoires seemed more similar than within healthy donors.

TCRB transcripts that were expressed got sequenced, as all of the isolated RNA had been reverse transcribed. The read count averaged about 3.3 million across naive, central memory and regulatory T cell samples. The assay was immunoSEQ multiplex PCR, and TCRdb's table has in-frame clones only and misses some. This table holds hundreds of thousands of clones, over 11% found once. Germline V gives CDR1 MNHEY, CDR2 SMNVEV (reference sequence). V was clipped by 5 bases and J by 7 bases, with 9 bases between them. CDR3 length equals 12 residues. The clonotype was recovered from a man aged 18 to 35 with type 1 diabetes. V and J are TRBV27 and TRBJ2-4; a weak D match, TRBD1 (5 bases). The sample was naive CD4+ T cells from blood. The DNA of the CDR3 is TGTGCCAGCAGTCGCGACAGTAACATTCAGTACTTC. It specifies CASSRDSNIQYF.